Presented here are 6 T cell receptor beta chains from one specimen sequenced in a study of regulatory T cells in long-lasting Graves disease. HTBI primers from iRepertoire and Arm-PCR of CDR3 regions yielded the TCR beta libraries. TCRdb used MiXCR to reprocess the multiplex PCR reads, holding one entry per CDR3 protein. In the table there are approximately 360,000 distinct CDR3 sequences, roughly 12% of which are singletons. The time point denotes: newly diagnosed GD, antithyroid drugs for less than 3 months. RNA isolated from PBMCs was used to make the TCR library. The same data also went into a second study, on T cells in Graves' hyperthyroidism and ophthalmopathy.

The sample in question was peripheral blood mononuclear cells (PBMCs), obtained at new diagnosis, from a patient treated with antithyroid drugs. The receptors derive from a woman aged 18-29 years with Graves disease.

V usage is TRBV25-1 and J usage is TRBJ2-7, with D perhaps TRBD1 (6 bases). The germline V and J ends were trimmed by 2 bases and 3 bases, with 17 bases remaining between them. The germline gives CDR1 MGHDK, CDR2 SYGVNS. This CDR3 is built from 16 residues. CDR3 sequence reads: CASSEGLVTGLYEQYF. In DNA form, the CDR3 reads TGTGCCAGCAGTGAAGGTTTGGTGACAGGACTCTACGAGCAGTACTTC.

The sample holds a few counts of this clonotype. J is TRBJ1-1 and V is TRBV4-1; D remains unclear. The germline V gene encodes CDR1 MGHRA and CDR2 YSYEKL. Trimming removed 1 base from V and 2 bases from J, with 14 bases in between. CDR3 size: 16 residues. The CDR3, as DNA: TGCGCCAGCAGCCAAGCCGGCGTCACCCGAAACACTGAAGCTTTCTTT. Translating gives CASSQAGVTRNTEAFF.

This clonotype was counted ten times or more. The rearrangement links TRBV19 to TRBJ1-5, with no clear D. With 7 bases removed from V and 1 base from J, the gap between germline ends came to 17 bases. The CDR3 runs to 16 residues. CDR1 and CDR2 (germline): LNHDA, SQIVND (reference sequence). The CDR3 loop reads CASNSDETRSNQPQHF. The CDR3, as DNA: TGTGCCAGTAATAGTGACGAGACGAGGAGCAATCAGCCCCAGCATTTT.

This chain links TRBV18 with TRBJ2-1; D is perhaps TRBD1 (6 bases). Per the germline V gene, CDR1 is KGHSH and CDR2 is LQKENI. Deletions cut 3 bases from V and 0 bases from J, with 12 bases between. This CDR3 has 16 amino acids. This chain's CDR3 is CASSPGQGSSYNEQFF. The CDR3 DNA reads as TGTGCCAGCTCACCGGGGCAGGGGAGCTCCTACAATGAGCAGTTCTTC.

As concerns this clonotype: This may come from a read error, since a much larger clone is one base off. The V call is TRBV30, the J call TRBJ1-1; D unresolved. CDR1 is GTSNPN, CDR2 SVGIG, per germline (reference sequence). The length of the CDR3 is 13 residues. V gave up 2 bases and J gave up 4 bases, with 11 bases separating them. CDR3 amino acids: CAWSLRLLTEAFF. The DNA of the CDR3 is TGTGCCTGGAGTTTGAGACTGCTCACTGAAGCTTTCTTT.

In this sample, this clonotype turned up many times. CDR3 sequence: CASGFDRVGSGELFF. DNA of the CDR3: TGTGCTAGTGGTTTCGACAGGGTGGGGTCCGGGGAGCTGTTTTTT. The rearrangement links TRBV12-5 to TRBJ2-2, with 7 bases lining up with TRBD1. Looked up from germline, CDR1 is LGHNT and CDR2 is FRNRAP. Germline trimming cut 3 bases from V and 6 bases from J; bases unmatched to any gene: 7. The CDR3 is made up of 15 amino acids.